A single sample is the source of the 23 T cell receptor beta chains below, sequenced in a study of sequential checkpoint blockade in melanoma. Assay used: immunoSEQ multiplex PCR; TCRdb lists only in-frame clones, some missing. The table lists under 15,000 clones, 26% of them singletons. Treatment in this sample: randomized to nivolumab then ipilimumab (arm A) or the reverse (arm B). This specimen was tumor tissue (inferred from file names), taken from a patient given nivolumab and ipilimumab in sequence. These receptors came from a human donor with melanoma.

The CDR3 is CASSESVGGGFDEQFF. CDR3 bases: TGCGCCAGCAGTGAGTCGGTAGGAGGGGGCTTTGATGAGCAGTTCTTC. The chain employs TRBV10-2 and TRBJ2-1, with D perhaps matching TRBD1 (7 bases). This CDR3 contains 16 residues. Germline V gives CDR1 WSHSY, CDR2 SAAADI. With 0 bases removed from V and 8 bases from J, the gap between germline ends came to 17 bases.

The chain couples TRBV28 to TRBJ2-7, with 9 nucleotides matching TRBD1. Germline lookup yields CDR1 MDHEN and CDR2 SYDVKM. This CDR3 contains 16 residues. Losses at the gene ends were 2 bases for V and 5 bases for J; bases not matched to a gene: 10. The DNA for the CDR3 is TGTGCCAGCAGTTTAGGCTGGACAGGGGTCCCCCACGAGCAGTACGTC. This gives the protein CASSLGWTGVPHEQYV.

By frequency in the sample, this clone is medium-sized. The rearrangement joins TRBV6-8 to TRBJ2-5; a possible D gene is TRBD1 (6 bases). V lost 5 bases and J lost 1, with 20 bases in between. This CDR3 is 17 amino acids long. Germline lookup yields CDR1 MNHGY and CDR2 SAAAGT. In DNA form, the CDR3 reads TGTGCCAGCAGTGGGGGACACTCGGACCCTATCCAAGAGACCCAGTACTTC. Residues: CASSGGHSDPIQETQYF.

This clone was detected a few times. The V call is TRBV29-1, the J call TRBJ1-6; 9 bases fit TRBD1. Per the germline V gene, CDR1 is SQVTM and CDR2 is ANQGSEA. CDR3 length equals 14 residues. The trim removed 6 bases at V and 7 bases at J, leaving 7 bases unmatched. The CDR3 DNA reads as TGCAGCGTCACCACCGGACAGGGGAATTCACCCCTCCACTTT. Amino acid sequence: CSVTTGQGNSPLHF.

This chain uses TRBV11-3 with TRBJ2-1, with 13 nucleotides matching TRBD2. Germline V gene lookup returns CDR1 SGHNT and CDR2 YENEEA. V was clipped by 5 bases and J by 8 bases; unmatched bases: 6. This CDR3 has 15 amino acids. CDR3 sequence (DNA): TGTGCCAGCAGCCCGGGACTAGCGGGGAGGGATGAGCAGTTCTTC. It yields the protein CASSPGLAGRDEQFF.

The chain has TRBV9 and TRBJ2-2, with 7 bases identical to TRBD1. CDR3 length: 13 amino acids. The junction had 4 bases not matched to a gene; V was cut back by 4 bases and J by 7 bases. Per the germline V gene, CDR1 is SGDLS and CDR2 is YYNGEE. CDR3 sequence reads: CASSPTGSGELFF. The CDR3 coding sequence is TGTGCCAGCAGCCCGACAGGGAGCGGGGAGCTGTTTTTT.

The chain is built from TRBV19 and TRBJ1-1, with D unresolved. The V and J ends lost 1 base and 1 base respectively, with 4 bases between them. This CDR3 spans 13 amino acids. Per germline, CDR1 LNHDA and CDR2 SQIVND (reference sequence). The CDR3 bases are TGTGCCAGTAGTATAGCCCCGAACACTGAAGCTTTCTTT. It yields the protein CASSIAPNTEAFF. Filled out from reference TRBV19 and TRBJ1-1, the complete variable domain reads DGGITQSPKYLFRKEGQNVTLSCEQNLNHDAMYWYRQDPGQGLRLIYYSQIVNDFQKGDIAEGYSVSREKKESFPLTVTSAQKNPTAFYLCASSIAPNTEAFFGQGTRLTVV.

This clone was counted only a few times. The gene calls are TRBV19 and TRBJ2-3; maybe TRBD2 (6 bases). V lost 2 bases, J lost 4 bases, and 10 bases lay in between. This CDR3 contains 14 residues. Germline V gives CDR1 LNHDA, CDR2 SQIVND (reference sequence). The CDR3 spells CASSIRSSADTQYF. Here the CDR3 DNA reads TGTGCCAGTAGTATACGGTCTAGCGCAGATACGCAGTATTTT.

The V gene is TRBV11-3, the J gene TRBJ2-1; TRBD1 might be the D (6 bases). Germline CDR1 and CDR2: SGHNT and YENEEA. The CDR3 loop spans 20 amino acids. The V gene lost 0 bases and the J gene lost 4 bases, with 25 bases spanning the gap. The CDR3 is CASSLERTASSLTSYNEQFF. CDR3 bases: TGTGCCAGCAGCTTAGAGAGGACAGCCTCCTCCCTGACGTCTTACAATGAGCAGTTCTTC.

The CDR3 nucleotides are TGTGCCAGCAGGGGGACAGGGGGTACGAATGAGCAGTTCTTC. It yields the protein CASRGTGGTNEQFF. This sequence joins TRBV28 and TRBJ2-1, with 11 bases matching TRBD1. The CDR3 sequence is 14 residues long. The trim removed 6 bases at V and 7 bases at J, leaving 5 bases unmatched. Germline-derived CDR1 and CDR2 are MDHEN and SYDVKM.

The genes are TRBV5-1 and TRBJ2-1; 12 nucleotides align to TRBD2. Germline lookup yields CDR1 SGHRS and CDR2 YFSETQ. Unmatched junction bases numbered 12, after V lost 4 bases and J lost 7 bases. The CDR3 is 17 residues long. The CDR3 DNA reads TGCGCCAGCAGCGTATACCTGACTAGCGGGGGTGGAAATGAGCAGTTCTTC. It codes for CASSVYLTSGGGNEQFF. Using reference TRBV5-1 and TRBJ2-1 for the parts outside the CDR3, the full variable domain is KAGVTQTPRYLIKTRGQQVTLSCSPISGHRSVSWYQQTPGQGLQFLFEYFSETQRNKGNFPGRFSGRQFSNSRSEMNVSTLELGDSALYLCASSVYLTSGGGNEQFFGPGTRLTVL.

This clone was recorded a few times. V gene TRBV15 combines with J gene TRBJ1-4; D may be TRBD1 (6 bases). This CDR3 has 15 amino acids. CDR1 and CDR2 from the germline V gene are LNHNV and YYDKDF (reference sequence). V was clipped by 5 bases and J by 1 base, with 11 bases between them. The CDR3 region has the DNA TGTGCCACCAGCGGACCAGGGGAAACTAATGAAAAACTGTTTTTT. This encodes CATSGPGETNEKLFF.

The J gene is TRBJ2-1, the V gene TRBV5-1; 10 bases align to TRBD1. V dropped 4 bases and J dropped 8; count of bases not matched to a gene: 12. CDR1 is SGHRS and CDR2 is YFSETQ in the germline V gene. CDR3 length: 16 amino acids. The CDR3 loop is CASSRSGTGANHEQFF. As DNA, the CDR3 is TGCGCCAGCAGCCGATCCGGGACAGGGGCCAACCATGAGCAGTTCTTC.

The chain employs TRBV6-8 and TRBJ1-1; possibly TRBD1 for D (5 bases). V was pared by 5 bases and J by 11 bases, with 27 bases between. CDR1 is MNHGY, CDR2 SAAAGT, per germline. The CDR3 spans 16 residues. The CDR3 DNA reads as TGTGCCAGCAGTGACGGGGGGGTGTCGGCAGGCCTCTTGGCTTTCTTT. Its translation: CASSDGGVSAGLLAFF.

This clone was counted a single time. The gene calls are TRBV19 and TRBJ2-7, with a tentative D call TRBD2 (6 bases). Germline CDR1 LNHDA, CDR2 SQIVND (reference sequence). The CDR3 has 13 residues. Trimming cost V 5 bases and J 3 bases, with 11 bases left between them. CDR3 DNA sequence: TGTGCCAGTAGTGAGGGAGGTCGCTACGAGCAGTACTTC. Translation gives CASSEGGRYEQYF.

The J gene is TRBJ1-5, the V gene TRBV19, with D hard to call. The CDR3 has 12 residues. Germline V gives CDR1 LNHDA, CDR2 SQIVND (reference sequence). Trimming removed 3 bases from V and 7 bases from J, with 7 bases in between. CDR3 in DNA: TGTGCCAGTAGTATTGCTTGGCAGCCCCAGCATTTT. The encoded protein is CASSIAWQPQHF.

This clone was observed at least ten times. The chain links TRBV7-4 to TRBJ1-2; the D is unclear. Germline V CDR1 and CDR2: SGHVT, SQSDAQ. CDR3 length equals 13 residues. V shed 3 bases and J shed 4 bases, with 9 bases lying between them. The CDR3 sequence is CASSFSPAYGYTF. The CDR3 DNA follows: TGTGCCAGCAGCTTTAGTCCGGCCTATGGCTACACCTTC.

The V gene is TRBV18, the J gene TRBJ1-4, with 7 bases identical to TRBD1. V lost 2 bases to trimming and J lost 6 bases; unmatched junction nucleotides: 3. Germline lookup yields CDR1 KGHSH and CDR2 LQKENI. The CDR3 totals 14 residues. CDR3 coding DNA: TGTGCCAGCTCACCAGAGCAGGGGGATGAAAAACTGTTTTTT. Its protein is CASSPEQGDEKLFF.

This chain links TRBV29-1 with TRBJ1-2, with a weak D call TRBD1 (6 bases). The CDR3 covers 14 residues. Trimming removed 8 bases from V and 7 bases from J, with 23 bases in between. Germline CDR1 SQVTM, CDR2 ANQGSEA. The CDR3 DNA follows: TGCAGCCTATACGTTGGGGGCGGGGATGGTGGCTACACCTTC. As protein: CSLYVGGGDGGYTF. Based on the CDR3 plus reference TRBV29-1 and TRBJ1-2, the full variable domain is SAVISQKPSRDICQRGTSLTIQCQVDSQVTMMFWYRQQPGQSLTLIATANQGSEATYESGFVIDKFPISRPNLTFSTLTVSNMSPEDSSIYLCSLYVGGGDGGYTFGSGTRLTVV.

The chain joins TRBV7-6 to TRBJ2-5; 7 bases line up with TRBD1. CDR3 length equals 17 residues. The trim removed 5 bases at V and 5 bases at J, leaving 17 bases unmatched. The germline CDR1 and CDR2 sequences are SGHVS and FNYEAQ. CDR3 residues: CASSRLGWGQIGETQYF. Written as DNA, the CDR3 is TGTGCCAGCAGCCGGCTCGGTTGGGGACAGATCGGGGAGACCCAGTACTTC.

This rearrangement joins TRBV23-1 to TRBJ2-1; 8 nucleotides agree with TRBD1. TRBV23-1 is reported as an ORF; its role is uncertain. J was trimmed by 11 bases and V by 6 bases; bases with no gene match: 9. The CDR3 totals 13 residues. CDR3 DNA: TGCGCCAGCAGCTTGGAGGGACAGGCCAAGCAGTTCTTC. Its translation: CASSLEGQAKQFF.

The chain carries TRBV6-8 and TRBJ1-1; 7 bases line up with TRBD1. The CDR3 covers 14 residues. J gave up 4 bases and V 5 bases, and 7 bases lay outside the gene matches. The germline CDR1 and CDR2 sequences are MNHGY and SAAAGT. The CDR3 spells CASSKDRAFTEAFF. The CDR3 DNA reads TGTGCCAGCAGTAAAGACAGGGCCTTCACTGAAGCTTTCTTT.

The table lists this clone with many counts. This sequence joins TRBV11-3 and TRBJ2-5; D might be TRBD2 (5 bases). Germline values: CDR1 SGHNT, CDR2 YENEEA. V was cut by 7 bases and J by 5 bases, with 17 bases left in between. The CDR3 has 14 residues. CDR3: CASNGLFEWETQYF. DNA of the CDR3: TGTGCCAGCAATGGACTGTTTGAGTGGGAGACCCAGTACTTC.